The 13 T cell receptor beta chains presented below share a single source sample, sequenced in a study of blood T cell repertoires in COVID-19. Clones were sequenced by immunoSEQ multiplex PCR, and TCRdb holds only the in-frame ones, with some missing. The sample shows under 250,000 clones, about 85% of them seen only once. Sequencing was carried out using peripheral blood. These receptors originate from a man aged 30 to 39 who had recovered from COVID-19.

The chain uses TRBV5-1 and TRBJ2-3; 9 bases map to TRBD1. Germline lookup yields CDR1 SGHRS and CDR2 YFSETQ. This CDR3 region has 15 residues. Trimming took 9 bases from V and 0 from J; bases not matched to a gene: 8. The CDR3 loop is CATTPGTGSTDTQYF. CDR3 coding DNA: TGCGCCACCACCCCCGGGACAGGGAGCACAGATACGCAGTATTTT.

V and J are TRBV28 and TRBJ1-4; D is undetermined. Germline V gene sequence: CDR1 MDHEN, CDR2 SYDVKM. The ends were cut back, 7 bases at V and 3 bases at J, with 9 bases in the middle. CDR3 length equals 13 residues. The CDR3 spells CASMLGANEKLFF. The DNA of the CDR3 is TGTGCCAGCATGCTGGGCGCTAATGAAAAACTGTTTTTT.

The chain uses TRBV10-3 and TRBJ2-7, with 9 bases fitting TRBD2. Losses at the gene ends were 0 bases for V and 2 bases for J; bases not matched to a gene: 2. The CDR3 length is 15 residues. Looked up from germline, CDR1 is ENHRY and CDR2 is SYGVKD. The DNA for the CDR3 is TGTGCCATCAGTGAGTCGGCGGGGGGGCCCTACGAGCAGTACTTC. Protein product: CAISESAGGPYEQYF.

This clone is a singleton in its sample. The chain recombines TRBV9 with TRBJ1-2; D remains unclear. Per germline, CDR1 SGDLS and CDR2 YYNGEE. The CDR3 runs 12 residues. Deletions cut 6 bases from V and 7 bases from J, with 13 bases between. CDR3 sequence: CASKSGSSGYTF. In nucleotides, the CDR3 is TGTGCCAGCAAGTCCGGGTCCTCTGGCTACACCTTC.

V usage is TRBV12-3 or TRBV12-4 and J usage is TRBJ2-5, with TRBD2 identical over 7 bases. The CDR3 loop spans 13 amino acids. Trimming cost V 6 bases and J 5 bases; bases outside gene matches: 6. Here the CDR3 DNA reads TGTGCCAGCAGCCGGGAGGTCCGGGAGACCCAGTACTTC. Amino acid sequence: CASSREVRETQYF.

This chain joins TRBV12-3 or TRBV12-4 and TRBJ1-1, with D possibly matching TRBD1 (5 bases). V lost 1 base and J lost 5, with 8 bases in between. The CDR3 has 13 amino acids. CDR3 sequence: CASSLEAGTEAFF. DNA for the CDR3: TGTGCCAGCAGTTTAGAGGCAGGGACTGAAGCTTTCTTT.

The chain joins TRBV7-5 to TRBJ2-7; the table's D call TRBD2 went unverified against the DNA. TRBV7-5 is shown as a pseudogene. The CDR3 is 22 residues long. The CDR3 region is CVRSSPRRGGRLRVQTSYEQYF. The CDR3 DNA sequence: TGTGTCAGAAGCTCCCCGCGGCGGGGTGGGAGGTTAAGAGTCCAAACCTCCTACGAGCAGTACTTC.

V usage is TRBV7-9 and J usage is TRBJ1-1; 9 nucleotides line up with TRBD1. The CDR3 spans 15 residues. In germline, CDR1 is SEHNR, CDR2 FQNEAQ (reference sequence). The V gene end was trimmed by 2 bases and the J gene end by 8 bases; junction bases not matched to a gene: 9. CDR3 in DNA: TGTGCCAGCAGCTTAACCACAGGGGGCATCAGCGAAGCTTTCTTT. As protein: CASSLTTGGISEAFF.

This clone was picked up one time. The V call is TRBV6-5, the J call TRBJ1-1; 7 bases are a match to TRBD1. There are 14 residues in the CDR3. Trimming cost V 5 bases and J 3 bases; bases outside gene matches: 6. Germline assignment: CDR1 MNHEY and CDR2 SVGAGI. CDR3 nucleotide sequence: TGTGCCAGCAGTACCTACAGGGGAGACACTGAAGCTTTCTTT. Encoded protein: CASSTYRGDTEAFF.

The chain links TRBV2 to TRBJ2-6; D is perhaps TRBD1 (5 bases). The CDR3 length is 16 residues. Trimming cost V 2 bases and J 0 bases, with 8 bases left between them. CDR1 SNHLY and CDR2 FYNNEI come from the germline V gene. CDR3 nucleotides: TGTGCCAGCAGTGAACGGCAGGGCTCTGGGGCCAACGTCCTGACTTTC. Protein sequence: CASSERQGSGANVLTF.

The V and J genes are TRBV2 and TRBJ2-7; perhaps TRBD1 as D (6 bases). The V end lost 0 bases, the J end lost 1 base, and 7 bases lay between the germline ends. The CDR3 has 14 residues. The germline V gene has CDR1 SNHLY and CDR2 FYNNEI. The CDR3 sequence is CASSEAGGSYEQYV. In DNA, the CDR3 is TGTGCCAGCAGTGAAGCAGGGGGTTCCTACGAGCAGTACGTC.

CDR3 nucleotides: TGTGCCAGCAGCGTAGGAACTAGCGGGGGGCAAGAGACCCAGTACTTC. Amino acids: CASSVGTSGGQETQYF. The chain employs TRBV9 and TRBJ2-5; 12 bases fit TRBD2. The CDR3 has 16 residues. The germline V gene encodes CDR1 SGDLS and CDR2 YYNGEE. Germline trimming cut 0 bases from V and 2 bases from J; bases unmatched to any gene: 2. The complete variable domain, with remaining parts taken from reference TRBV9 and TRBJ2-5, reads DSGVTQTPKHLITATGQRVTLRCSPRSGDLSVYWYQQSLDQGLQFLIQYYNGEERAKGNILERFSAQQFPDLHSELNLSSLELGDSALYFCASSVGTSGGQETQYFGPGTRLLVL.

The chain carries TRBV28 and TRBJ1-5; TRBD1 agrees at 10 bases. The CDR3 contains 14 residues. The V gene's germline CDR1 is MDHEN and CDR2 SYDVKM. V shed 8 bases and J 6 bases; nucleotides not matched to a gene: 7. The CDR3 bases are TGTGCCAGCCAGACAGGGGGCGAGGGTCAGCCCCAGCATTTT. As protein: CASQTGGEGQPQHF.